The 11 T cell receptor beta chains below were found in one sample sequenced in a study of shared clonotypes between healthy human individuals. TCRdb keeps only in-frame clones here, not all; method: immunoSEQ multiplex PCR. The repertoire holds approximately 980,000 clones, with around 80% as singletons. Sequencing input: memory CD4+ T cells sorted from blood. As to subset: CD45RA-negative fraction. The receptors shown here come from a man between 18 and 29 years old in good health.

V and J are TRBV6-4 and TRBJ2-7; unclear D gene. V lost 2 bases, J lost 3 bases, and 23 bases lay in between. Germline CDR1 reads MRHNA; CDR2 reads SNTAGT. This CDR3 has 18 residues. CDR3 DNA: TGTGCCAGCAGTGACGAAGTATACAAGGCCCGGCCCATCTACGAGCAGTACTTC. This encodes CASSDEVYKARPIYEQYF.

This clone was found a few times. Distinct nucleotide sequences in the sample also encode this CDR3. The V call is TRBV19, the J call TRBJ2-7; 9 positions match TRBD2. Trimming cost V 9 bases and J 2 bases; bases outside gene matches: 5. The CDR3 covers 13 residues. Germline V gene sequence: CDR1 LNHDA, CDR2 SQIVND (reference sequence). This chain's CDR3 is CASSTSGAYEQYF. The CDR3 DNA sequence: TGTGCCAGCTCGACTAGCGGAGCCTACGAGCAGTACTTC. The complete variable domain, with remaining parts taken from reference TRBV19 and TRBJ2-7, reads DGGITQSPKYLFRKEGQNVTLSCEQNLNHDAMYWYRQDPGQGLRLIYYSQIVNDFQKGDIAEGYSVSREKKESFPLTVTSAQKNPTAFYLCASSTSGAYEQYFGPGTRLTVT.

Details on this clone: A much more abundant neighbour one base away suggests this may be a read error. The gene calls are TRBV6-6 and TRBJ1-5, with 8 bases fitting TRBD1. V was pared by 2 bases and J by 2 bases, with 2 bases of the junction left unmatched. There are 15 residues in the CDR3. Germline values: CDR1 MNHNY, CDR2 SVGAGI (reference sequence). In DNA, the CDR3 is TGTGCCAGCAGTTACGCGACAGGGGGCAATCAGCCCCAGCATTTT. Amino acids: CASSYATGGNQPQHF.

This clone was counted a single time. V is TRBV28 and J is TRBJ2-5; D assignment may be TRBD1 or TRBD2 (5 bases each). Trimming stripped 2 bases from V and 4 bases from J, with 8 bases between. Per the germline V gene, CDR1 is MDHEN and CDR2 is SYDVKM. This CDR3 contains 13 residues. The CDR3 reads CASSLMGTETQYF. Written as DNA, the CDR3 is TGTGCCAGCAGTTTAATGGGGACAGAGACCCAGTACTTC.

The chain couples TRBV19 to TRBJ2-1; a possible D gene is TRBD1 (5 bases). V was pared by 4 bases and J by 10 bases, with 11 bases between. This CDR3 comprises 12 residues. Looked up from germline, CDR1 is LNHDA and CDR2 is SQIVND (reference sequence). CDR3 region: CASSRSGLEQFF. Written as DNA, the CDR3 is TGTGCCAGTAGTAGATCAGGGCTCGAGCAGTTCTTC.

The chain employs TRBV7-8 and TRBJ1-1; D gene ambiguous. Trimming stripped 4 bases from V and 2 bases from J, with 11 bases between. Germline CDR1 SGHVS, CDR2 FQNEAQ. This CDR3 is built from 14 residues. The DNA for the CDR3 is TGTGCCAGCAGCTCAGCCGCAGGCAACACTGAAGCTTTCTTT. As protein: CASSSAAGNTEAFF.

Concerning this clone itself: This sample includes further DNA sequences coding for the same CDR3. V gene TRBV11-2 combines with J gene TRBJ2-7; no reliable D call. This CDR3 is built from 12 residues. The germline gives CDR1 SGHAT, CDR2 FQNNGV. Trimming pared 3 bases from V and 4 bases from J, leaving 7 bases between. The CDR3 nucleotides read TGTGCCAGCAGCTTGGAATGGTACGAGCAGTACTTC. This translates into CASSLEWYEQYF. Full variable domain (outside the CDR3, taken from reference TRBV11-2 and TRBJ2-7): EAGVAQSPRYKIIEKRQSVAFWCNPISGHATLYWYQQILGQGPKLLIQFQNNGVVDDSQLPKDRFSAERLKGVDSTLKIQPAKLEDSAVYLCASSLEWYEQYFGPGTRLTVT.

J is TRBJ2-3 and V is TRBV30; 7 bases are shared with TRBD1. V trimming: 6 bases; J trimming: 2 bases; junction bases outside the gene matches: 8. In germline, CDR1 is GTSNPN, CDR2 SVGIG (reference sequence). There are 14 residues in the CDR3. The chain's CDR3 is CACRPGQITDTQYF. The CDR3 DNA is TGTGCCTGCCGACCGGGACAGATCACAGATACGCAGTATTTT.

The rearrangement joins TRBV11-2 to TRBJ2-1, with D perhaps matching TRBD1 (6 bases). Trimming shortened V by 3 bases and J by 0 bases, and 9 bases separated the two germline ends. Germline assignment: CDR1 SGHAT and CDR2 FQNNGV. The length of the CDR3 is 15 residues. The DNA for the CDR3 is TGTGCCAGCAGCTTGGACAGTAGCTCCTACAATGAGCAGTTCTTC. As protein: CASSLDSSSYNEQFF.

Concerning this clone itself: This CDR3 is also generated by other DNA sequences in the sample. This chain links TRBV10-3 with TRBJ2-3; D gene unclear. V lost 0 bases, J lost 2 bases, and 0 bases lay in between. Germline assignment: CDR1 ENHRY and CDR2 SYGVKD. This CDR3 contains 12 residues. CDR3 nucleotide sequence: TGTGCCATCAGTGAGTCCACAGATACGCAGTATTTT. Encoded protein: CAISESTDTQYF.

This CDR3 reads CASSPDRGEQFF. CDR3 DNA: TGTGCCAGCAGCCCGGACAGGGGTGAGCAGTTCTTC. The chain has TRBV7-2 and TRBJ2-1, with TRBD1 identical over 9 bases. CDR1 and CDR2 (germline): SGHTA, FQGNSA. Trimming cost V 5 bases and J 9 bases; bases outside gene matches: 2. CDR3 size: 12 residues.